This paragraph covers one T cell receptor beta chain sequence. The entry originates in a study of T cells in localized non-small cell lung cancer. The CDR3 length is 15 residues. Germline V CDR1 and CDR2: SEHNR, FQNEAQ (reference sequence). Trimming shortened V by 6 bases and J by 4 bases, and 15 bases separated the two germline ends. Sequencing used immunoSEQ multiplex PCR; TCRdb keeps in-frame clones, though not all of them. The sample shows about 33,000 clones, about 78% of them seen only once. This chain joins TRBV7-9 and TRBJ1-4, with D unclear. The input for sequencing was peripheral blood, taken before any cancer treatment. The clonotype originates from a male donor older than 55 with stage II squamous cell lung carcinoma. In DNA, the CDR3 is TGTGCCAGCAGTCCCCAGAACACCGATAATGAAAAACTGTTTTTT. Amino acid sequence: CASSPQNTDNEKLFF.